These 18 T cell receptor beta chains came from one sample sequenced in a study of cytomegalovirus exposure and HLA in healthy donors. 60 Vbeta and 13 Jbeta primers were used in PCR. Profiling relied on immunoSEQ multiplex PCR, and the TCRdb table lists in-frame clones only, not all of them. The repertoire holds around 100,000 clones, over 70% seen once, with under 4.5% in the top ten. The specimen was PBMCs. Receptors were obtained from a man aged 50 to 59 in good health and CMV-seropositive.

The chain combines TRBV28 with TRBJ2-3, with no clear D. The ends were cut back, 8 bases at V and 3 bases at J, with 3 bases in the middle. Germline V CDR1 and CDR2: MDHEN, SYDVKM. The CDR3 has 10 amino acids. The CDR3 sequence is CASSTDTQYF. The CDR3 DNA sequence: TGTGCCAGCTCGACAGATACGCAGTATTTT.

V usage is TRBV7-2 and J usage is TRBJ2-7, with TRBD2 as a possible D gene (6 bases). The germline gives CDR1 SGHTA, CDR2 FQGNSA. The CDR3 spans 15 residues. With 0 bases removed from V and 2 bases from J, the gap between germline ends came to 11 bases. The CDR3 loop reads CASSLARGGTYEQYF. In DNA form, the CDR3 reads TGTGCCAGCAGCTTAGCGCGGGGAGGAACCTACGAGCAGTACTTC.

For this clone: Other DNA sequences within the sample encode an identical CDR3. The chain is built from TRBV28 and TRBJ2-2, with 7 bases fitting TRBD1. The V gene end was trimmed by 6 bases and the J gene end by 5 bases; junction bases not matched to a gene: 3. CDR1 is MDHEN, CDR2 SYDVKM, per germline. This CDR3 contains 13 residues. The CDR3 nucleotides read TGTGCCAGCAGCCTCAGGGGGACCGGGGAGCTGTTTTTT. Translation: CASSLRGTGELFF.

This sequence joins TRBV7-6 and TRBJ2-2; 12 bases are shared with TRBD2. CDR3 length: 20 residues. J gave up 1 base and V 2 bases, and 11 bases lay outside the gene matches. Germline V CDR1 and CDR2: SGHVS, FNYEAQ. This CDR3 is CASSLSVTSGSLWNTGELFF. For the CDR3, the DNA is TGTGCCAGCAGCTTAAGTGTGACTAGCGGGAGTCTTTGGAACACCGGGGAGCTGTTTTTT.

The chain carries TRBV30 and TRBJ2-1; no clear D. Germline V gives CDR1 GTSNPN, CDR2 SVGIG (reference sequence). The CDR3 is 12 residues long. Trimming took off 2 bases at V and 3 bases at J, with 5 bases between the two ends. The CDR3 here is CAWSYGYNEQFF. CDR3 nucleotide sequence: TGTGCCTGGAGTTACGGCTACAATGAGCAGTTCTTC.

The chain combines TRBV5-8 with TRBJ2-3, with 8 bases fitting TRBD1. CDR3 length equals 18 residues. Germline V gene sequence: CDR1 SGHTS, CDR2 YDEGEE. The junction had 13 bases not matched to a gene; V was cut back by 4 bases and J by 0 bases. The CDR3 DNA follows: TGTGCCAGCAGCCAACCCCTGGCCGGGACAGGAAGCACAGATACGCAGTATTTT. Its translation: CASSQPLAGTGSTDTQYF.

This clone was observed a few times. V usage is TRBV7-3 and J usage is TRBJ2-3; possibly TRBD2 for D (6 bases). V lost 4 bases, J lost 3 bases, and 11 bases lay in between. Germline V CDR1 and CDR2: SGHTA, FQGTGA. The CDR3 extends over 14 amino acids. The CDR3 nucleotides are TGTGCCAGCAGCTCCGCGGGACGGACAGATACGCAGTATTTT. Its translation: CASSSAGRTDTQYF.

V is TRBV11-3 and J is TRBJ2-7; 7 bases align to TRBD1. The germline V gene encodes CDR1 SGHNT and CDR2 YENEEA. With 0 bases clipped from V and 0 bases from J, the junction kept 5 bases outside the gene matches. The CDR3 loop spans 16 amino acids. CDR3 coding DNA: TGTGCCAGCAGCTTAGAGGGACAGCAGAGCTCCTACGAGCAGTACTTC. Translation: CASSLEGQQSSYEQYF.

This chain joins TRBV5-1 and TRBJ2-1; the match to TRBD2 covers 8 bases. J lost 7 bases, V lost 1 base, and 7 bases had no gene match. Germline V gene sequence: CDR1 SGHRS, CDR2 YFSETQ. The CDR3 runs to 15 residues. The CDR3 region has the DNA TGCGCCAGCAGCTTGTGGCCGGGAGGGCCGAATGAGCAGTTCTTC. Protein: CASSLWPGGPNEQFF. The full variable domain, rest sourced from reference TRBV5-1 and TRBJ2-1, is KAGVTQTPRYLIKTRGQQVTLSCSPISGHRSVSWYQQTPGQGLQFLFEYFSETQRNKGNFPGRFSGRQFSNSRSEMNVSTLELGDSALYLCASSLWPGGPNEQFFGPGTRLTVL.

By share, this clone ranks as medium-sized. V is TRBV6-6 and J is TRBJ2-3; no clear D gene. The CDR3 length is 11 residues. Germline CDR1 is MNHNY and CDR2 is SVGAGI (reference sequence). The germline V and J ends were trimmed by 10 bases and 0 bases, with 5 bases remaining between them. CDR3 DNA sequence: TGTGCCACCCGGAGCACAGATACGCAGTATTTT. This sequence encodes CATRSTDTQYF.

For this clone: Other DNA variants within this sample encode the same CDR3. V gene TRBV19 combines with J gene TRBJ2-5; TRBD1 matches 7 bases. V gave up 5 bases and J gave up 2 bases; unmatched junction bases: 2. CDR3 length: 13 amino acids. The germline CDR1 and CDR2 sequences are LNHDA and SQIVND (reference sequence). The CDR3 sequence is CASSSGQQETQYF. The DNA for the CDR3 is TGTGCCAGTAGTTCGGGACAGCAAGAGACCCAGTACTTC.

This CDR3 is CASSEGPRGREKLFF. CDR3 nucleotides: TGTGCCAGCAGTGAAGGGCCCCGGGGGAGAGAAAAACTGTTTTTT. The chain uses TRBV6-1 and TRBJ1-4; TRBD1 might be the D (5 bases). Between the trimmed V and J ends, which lost 1 base and 8 bases, there was a span of 14 bases. Per germline, CDR1 MNHNS and CDR2 SASEGT. This CDR3 has 15 residues.

This clone came up once. Mismatch with germline at one junction end may stem from a read error. The chain couples TRBV7-9 to TRBJ2-1, with D maybe TRBD2 (5 bases). The CDR3 spans 16 residues. Per the germline V gene, CDR1 is SEHNR and CDR2 is FQNEAQ (reference sequence). Here the CDR3 DNA reads TGTTCCAGCAGCGCCGGACTGTTAAGCTCCTACAATGAGCAGTTCTTC. Translated: CSSSAGLLSSYNEQFF.

V and J are TRBV18 and TRBJ2-1, with 9 bases identical to TRBD2. V gave up 2 bases and J gave up 9 bases; unmatched junction bases: 8. This CDR3 comprises 15 residues. CDR1 is KGHSH and CDR2 is LQKENI in the germline V gene. CDR3 sequence reads: CASSPGAGGNSEQFF. The DNA for the CDR3 is TGTGCCAGCTCACCAGGAGCGGGAGGAAACAGTGAGCAGTTCTTC.

The chain recombines TRBV28 with TRBJ1-3, with D tentatively TRBD1 (6 bases). V lost 5 bases to trimming and J lost 3 bases, with 8 bases between them. Germline assignment: CDR1 MDHEN and CDR2 SYDVKM. The CDR3 extends over 13 amino acids. CDR3 nucleotides: TGTGCCAGCAGTCGGGACAATGGAAACACCATATATTTT. This translates into CASSRDNGNTIYF.

The chain links TRBV7-8 to TRBJ1-5; tentative D call: TRBD1 (5 bases). The V and J ends lost 1 base and 3 bases respectively, with 16 bases between them. Germline assignment: CDR1 SGHVS and CDR2 FQNEAQ. The CDR3 runs to 17 residues. The CDR3 DNA reads as TGTGCCAGCAGCTTAGGGTCTGAGGGGAGGGTCAATCAGCCCCAGCATTTT. Residues: CASSLGSEGRVNQPQHF. Drawing the rest from reference TRBV7-8 and TRBJ1-5, the complete variable domain is GAGVSQSPRYKVAKRGQDVALRCDPISGHVSLFWYQQALGQGPEFLTYFQNEAQLDKSGLPSDRFFAERPEGSVSTLKIQRTQQEDSAVYLCASSLGSEGRVNQPQHFGDGTRLSIL.

V usage is TRBV5-1 and J usage is TRBJ2-7; D possibly corresponds to TRBD1 (6 bases). Trimming took 4 bases from V and 0 from J, leaving 17 bases between them. This CDR3 region has 16 residues. Germline V lookup: CDR1 SGHRS, CDR2 YFSETQ. CDR3 region: CASSGITRGSSYEQYF. CDR3 sequence (DNA): TGCGCCAGCAGCGGGATAACAAGGGGGAGCTCCTACGAGCAGTACTTC.

This chain links TRBV28 with TRBJ1-5; D is uncertain. CDR1 is MDHEN, CDR2 SYDVKM, per germline. V lost 8 bases and J lost 4, with 12 bases in between. The CDR3 has 13 residues. DNA for the CDR3: TGTGCCAGCCATGACCCGGGAAATCAGCCCCAGCATTTT. Residues: CASHDPGNQPQHF.